Listed below are T cell receptor beta chains from one sample, sequenced in a study of response to subunit inactivated influenza vaccine. TCRdb passed the RT-PCR reads through MiXCR, listing each CDR3 protein once. In the table there are some 480,000 distinct CDR3 sequences, roughly 11% of which are singletons. Material: PBMCs from blood, obtained roughly 46 days after vaccination. All receptors derive from a man aged 50-59 years who received an inactivated influenza vaccine. CDR3s leave out the opening cysteine and the closing phenylalanine or tryptophan. Each record gives: J gene, V gene, CDR3 protein.

j_call: TRBJ2-5
v_call: TRBV11-2
cdr3_aa: ASSLGGVVQETQY

j_call: TRBJ2-5
v_call: TRBV20-1
cdr3_aa: SAVGTSGTAETQY

j_call: TRBJ2-6
v_call: TRBV9
cdr3_aa: ASSVSGRANSGANVLT

j_call: TRBJ2-3
v_call: TRBV15
cdr3_aa: ATNGGADTQY

j_call: TRBJ2-5
v_call: TRBV11-2
cdr3_aa: ASSFPRTETSGRIKRTQY

j_call: TRBJ2-3
v_call: TRBV27
cdr3_aa: ASRWTSGSSDTQY

j_call: TRBJ2-7
v_call: TRBV9
cdr3_aa: ASSVDGDRDEQY

j_call: TRBJ2-1
v_call: TRBV5-1
cdr3_aa: ASSPRDRVSYNEQF

j_call: TRBJ2-1
v_call: TRBV2
cdr3_aa: ASSPGQGFYNEQF

j_call: TRBJ2-3
v_call: TRBV2
cdr3_aa: ASSDFRRATDTQY

j_call: TRBJ1-5
v_call: TRBV6-5
cdr3_aa: ASSYSPSQGTDQPQH

j_call: TRBJ2-2
v_call: TRBV5-1
cdr3_aa: ASSLEAVAGSAGELF

j_call: TRBJ2-5
v_call: TRBV18
cdr3_aa: ASSPRLAGGAYQETQY

j_call: TRBJ1-5
v_call: TRBV12-3/TRBV12-4
cdr3_aa: ASSLGPTLNQPQH

j_call: TRBJ2-3
v_call: TRBV4-2
cdr3_aa: ASSQDRRAADTQY

j_call: TRBJ2-1
v_call: TRBV7-3
cdr3_aa: ASSFGSTATYNEQF

j_call: TRBJ2-7
v_call: TRBV5-1
cdr3_aa: ASSVGQGDEQY

j_call: TRBJ1-4
v_call: TRBV29-1
cdr3_aa: SVGFGQGLGEKLF

j_call: TRBJ2-6
v_call: TRBV18
cdr3_aa: ASSPPPNKGLT

j_call: TRBJ2-3
v_call: TRBV5-5
cdr3_aa: ASSKGTVTDTQY

j_call: TRBJ1-5
v_call: TRBV9
cdr3_aa: ASGQGTQPQH

j_call: TRBJ2-6
v_call: TRBV29-1
cdr3_aa: SVDTGTPYVLT

j_call: TRBJ2-1
v_call: TRBV4-2
cdr3_aa: ASSRTSGRAGPEQF

j_call: TRBJ2-1
v_call: TRBV5-5
cdr3_aa: ASSFSLTGRDEQF

j_call: TRBJ2-1
v_call: TRBV6-1
cdr3_aa: ASSPIRTGQQF

j_call: TRBJ2-7
v_call: TRBV29-1
cdr3_aa: SVGGPGQGYEQY

j_call: TRBJ2-4
v_call: TRBV6-2/TRBV6-3
cdr3_aa: ASSGGQGGNIQY

j_call: TRBJ2-7
v_call: TRBV18
cdr3_aa: ASSPPVLAGAARDEQY

j_call: TRBJ1-1
v_call: TRBV9
cdr3_aa: ASSPSASIGQGNTEAF

j_call: TRBJ1-4
v_call: TRBV12-3/TRBV12-4
cdr3_aa: ASSFSTGGEKLF

j_call: TRBJ2-3
v_call: TRBV10-3
cdr3_aa: AISGYTGGASTDTQY

j_call: TRBJ2-7
v_call: TRBV20-1
cdr3_aa: SARGDDSYYEQY

j_call: TRBJ2-7
v_call: TRBV28
cdr3_aa: ASSLLIFPTYEQY

j_call: TRBJ1-2
v_call: TRBV4-3
cdr3_aa: ASSPGQGVGYGYT

j_call: TRBJ1-2
v_call: TRBV12-3/TRBV12-4
cdr3_aa: ASSLNRDSLYGYT

j_call: TRBJ1-1
v_call: TRBV6-2/TRBV6-3
cdr3_aa: ASSVQGTKAF

j_call: TRBJ1-2
v_call: TRBV20-1
cdr3_aa: SARSFRQGGVSGYT

j_call: TRBJ1-4
v_call: TRBV7-9
cdr3_aa: ASSLDQATNEKLF

j_call: TRBJ2-6
v_call: TRBV5-1
cdr3_aa: ASSTGQGFGANVLT